A selection of T cell receptor beta chains follows, all from one sample in a study of breast tumors, draining lymph nodes, adjacent tissues. TCRdb recomputed calls from the multiplex PCR reads with MiXCR, one row per CDR3 protein. Of 200,000 or so distinct CDR3 sequences in the sample, 30% to 40% were seen once. The sample consisted of axillary lymph node tissue. Receptors originate from a female donor with breast cancer. Some clones in this sample may be carry-over from other donors' samples. The CDR3 runs from the conserved cysteine through the conserved F or W. D genes are given only for firm matches. Where a row states a size, it is once, few, many or the class of an expanded clone; other rows omit it.

v_call,d_call,j_call,clone_size,cdr3_aa,cdr3_nt
TRBV24-1,TRBD1,TRBJ2-2,many,CATSEPTGAYTGELFF,TGTGCCACCAGTGAACCGACAGGGGCCTACACCGGGGAGCTGTTTTTT
TRBV5-8,TRBD2,TRBJ2-1,many,CASSLRGRGYNEQFF,TGTGCCAGCAGCTTGCGCGGGAGGGGTTACAATGAGCAGTTCTTC
TRBV29-1,TRBD1,TRBJ1-1,NA,CSVGKGAGGLDTEAFF,TGCAGCGTTGGAAAAGGGGCAGGGGGCTTAGACACTGAAGCTTTCTTT
TRBV4-1,TRBD1,TRBJ1-1,NA,CASSLRDRVTEAFF,TGCGCCAGCAGCCTCCGGGACAGGGTAACTGAAGCTTTCTTT
TRBV20-1,NA,TRBJ2-3,many,CSAREPRGRGDTQYF,TGCAGTGCTAGAGAGCCCAGAGGGCGAGGAGATACGCAGTATTTT
TRBV28,TRBD2,TRBJ2-1,few,CASSGGLAGVLNEQFF,TGTGCCAGCAGCGGGGGACTAGCGGGAGTCCTCAATGAGCAGTTCTTC
TRBV4-1,NA,TRBJ2-2,many,CASSQPPASRGTGELFF,TGCGCCAGCAGCCAACCCCCGGCCTCCCGGGGCACCGGGGAGCTGTTTTTT
TRBV29-1,NA,TRBJ2-3,many,CSVETGETQFTDTQYF,TGCAGCGTTGAGACGGGAGAGACCCAATTCACAGATACGCAGTATTTT
TRBV18,TRBD1,TRBJ1-2,NA,CASSSGQGFANYGYTF,TGTGCCAGCTCATCTGGACAGGGGTTTGCTAACTATGGCTACACCTTC
TRBV6-4,TRBD1,TRBJ1-2,many,CASSEYSGTGSYTF,TGTGCCAGCAGTGAGTATTCCGGGACAGGAAGCTACACCTTC
TRBV19,NA,TRBJ2-2,many,CASSVAGRLTGELFF,TGTGCCAGTAGTGTGGCAGGGAGATTAACCGGGGAGCTGTTTTTT
TRBV5-6,NA,TRBJ1-2,many,CASSFDSPNYGYTF,TGTGCCAGCAGCTTCGACAGCCCTAACTATGGCTACACCTTC
TRBV6-2/TRBV6-3,TRBD2,TRBJ2-1,few,CASSGTSGRAPYNEQFF,TGTGCCAGCAGTGGTACTAGCGGGAGGGCCCCCTACAATGAGCAGTTCTTC
TRBV7-9,TRBD1,TRBJ2-3,once,CASSLNGQGATDTQYF,TGTGCCAGCAGCTTAAACGGACAGGGGGCCACAGATACGCAGTATTTT
TRBV5-5,NA,TRBJ1-6,many,CASSGRASNSPLHF,TGTGCCAGCAGCGGGCGGGCCAGTAATTCACCCCTCCACTTT
TRBV19,NA,TRBJ2-5,many,CASGRKRQETQYF,TGTGCCAGTGGGCGGAAACGACAAGAGACCCAGTACTTC
TRBV30,NA,TRBJ2-6,many,CAWRFGANVLTF,TGTGCCTGGAGGTTTGGGGCCAACGTCCTGACTTTC
TRBV5-5,TRBD1,TRBJ2-3,many,CACDGTGDTDTQYF,TGTGCCTGCGACGGGACAGGGGACACAGATACGCAGTATTTT
TRBV7-3,NA,TRBJ2-7,once,CASSNDRPYEQYF,TGTGCCAGCAGCAATGACAGGCCCTACGAGCAGTACTTC
TRBV20-1,TRBD2,TRBJ2-1,NA,CSASPGTSGRSGNEQFF,TGCAGTGCTAGTCCCGGGACTAGCGGGAGGTCGGGTAATGAGCAGTTCTTC
TRBV2,TRBD1,TRBJ1-2,NA,CASRRGQTNYGYTF,TGTGCCAGCAGGAGGGGGCAGACTAACTATGGCTACACCTTC
TRBV4-3,NA,TRBJ2-5,many,CASSQETGSLKTQYF,TGCGCCAGCAGCCAAGAGACGGGTAGTTTGAAGACCCAGTACTTC
TRBV2,NA,TRBJ2-7,NA,CASRPDSYEQYF,TGTGCCAGCAGACCCGACAGCTACGAGCAGTACTTC
TRBV15,NA,TRBJ1-6,NA,CATSRGRVSSYNSPLHF,TGTGCCACCAGCAGAGGAAGGGTTAGCTCCTATAATTCACCCCTCCACTTT
TRBV7-6,NA,TRBJ1-3,NA,CASSLGSRGGFGNTIYF,TGTGCCAGCAGCTTAGGGTCGCGGGGGGGCTTTGGAAACACCATATATTTT
TRBV5-1,NA,TRBJ1-3,many,CASSGGTSGNTIYF,TGCGCCAGCAGCGGAGGGACCTCTGGAAACACCATATATTTT
TRBV5-8,NA,TRBJ2-3,many,CASSSRGNTDTQYF,TGTGCCAGCAGCTCCCGGGGGAACACAGATACGCAGTATTTT
TRBV3-1,NA,TRBJ2-7,many,CASSQAAGTYEQYF,TGTGCCAGCAGCCAAGCGGCAGGGACCTACGAGCAGTACTTC
TRBV6-1,NA,TRBJ1-6,few,CASRPSPPGVSPPLHF,TGTGCCAGCAGACCCTCCCCCCCAGGGGTTTCCCCACCCCTCCACTTT
TRBV24-1,NA,TRBJ1-2,many,CATSDTLFRNNYGYTF,TGTGCCACCAGTGATACCCTTTTCCGAAACAACTATGGCTACACCTTC
TRBV6-1,NA,TRBJ1-1,NA,CASSPRLRTEAFF,TGTGCCAGCAGCCCCAGGTTGAGGACTGAAGCTTTCTTT
TRBV2,TRBD1,TRBJ1-1,NA,CASKPGTGDPNTEAFF,TGTGCCAGCAAGCCGGGGACAGGGGACCCGAACACTGAAGCTTTCTTT
TRBV6-5,TRBD2,TRBJ2-1,NA,CASSPPSGGHNNEQFF,TGTGCCAGCAGTCCTCCTAGCGGGGGGCACAACAATGAGCAGTTCTTC
TRBV5-6,NA,TRBJ1-2,few,CASSLEGWRGYTF,TGTGCCAGCAGCTTGGAGGGTTGGCGGGGCTACACCTTC
TRBV7-2,NA,TRBJ1-2,once,CANSLAVRDGYTF,TGTGCCAACAGCCTAGCTGTGAGGGATGGCTACACCTTC
TRBV12-3/TRBV12-4,TRBD1,TRBJ1-1,NA,CASSSDRELGNTEAFF,TGTGCCAGCAGCTCGGACAGGGAATTAGGGAACACTGAAGCTTTCTTT
TRBV11-2,TRBD2,TRBJ2-2,many,CASRIAGGATGELFF,TGTGCCAGCAGGATAGCGGGAGGGGCCACCGGGGAGCTGTTTTTT
TRBV30,TRBD1,TRBJ1-3,many,CAWSRDSSSGNTIYF,TGTGCCTGGAGCCGGGACAGCAGCTCTGGAAACACCATATATTTT
TRBV5-1,TRBD1,TRBJ2-7,many,CASSQTGGSYEQYF,TGCGCCAGCAGCCAAACAGGGGGCTCCTACGAGCAGTACTTC
TRBV7-8,NA,TRBJ2-3,many,CASNSPGTISTDTQYF,TGTGCCAGCAACTCCCCCGGGACAATAAGCACAGATACGCAGTATTTT
TRBV6-2/TRBV6-3,NA,TRBJ2-5,many,CASTPAEGAAETQYF,TGTGCCAGCACCCCCGCGGAGGGGGCCGCCGAGACCCAGTACTTC
TRBV7-2,NA,TRBJ2-5,NA,CASSMVAGPYTPPRVQETQYF,TGTGCCAGCAGCATGGTGGCGGGGCCTTACACTCCCCCGCGGGTTCAAGAGACCCAGTACTTC
TRBV9,NA,TRBJ2-5,NA,CASNYNGRDTDTPYF,TGTGCCAGCAACTACAATGGTAGGGACACAGATACGCCGTACTTC
TRBV2,NA,TRBJ1-2,NA,CASSPRSGFSGNTF,TGTGCCAGCAGCCCCCGATCAGGCTTCTCTGGAAACACCTTC
TRBV19,NA,TRBJ1-1,NA,CASSPSPRKRSTEAFF,TGTGCCAGTAGTCCGAGCCCCAGAAAACGGAGCACTGAAGCTTTCTTT